The 20 T cell receptor beta chains given below trace back to one sample, sequenced in a study of cytomegalovirus exposure and HLA in healthy donors. The PCR had 60 Vbeta and 13 Jbeta primers. Profiling relied on immunoSEQ multiplex PCR, and the TCRdb table lists in-frame clones only, not all of them. Of approximately 61,000 clones listed, 75% to 85% are singletons. The sequencing input was PBMCs. The receptors stem from a man between 45 and 60 years old in good health and CMV-seropositive.

This clone appeared once. The chain couples TRBV5-4 to TRBJ2-5; 8 bases line up with TRBD2. The V segment lost 4 bases and the J segment 5 bases; nucleotides outside the gene matches: 13. CDR1 and CDR2 from the germline V gene are SGHNT and YYREEE (reference sequence). CDR3 length: 16 residues. The CDR3 loop reads CASSRDGLAGGETQYF. The DNA of the CDR3 is TGTGCCAGCAGCAGAGATGGTTTGGCGGGAGGCGAGACCCAGTACTTC.

V usage is TRBV9 and J usage is TRBJ2-1, with 7 bases identical to TRBD2. V shed 2 bases and J 2 bases; nucleotides not matched to a gene: 4. Per the germline V gene, CDR1 is SGDLS and CDR2 is YYNGEE. This CDR3 is 15 amino acids long. Written as DNA, the CDR3 is TGTGCCAGCAGCGTCCGAGCGGGAACCTACAATGAGCAGTTCTTC. Protein product: CASSVRAGTYNEQFF.

V usage is TRBV28 and J usage is TRBJ1-1; TRBD1 matches at 7 bases. Germline-derived CDR1 and CDR2 are MDHEN and SYDVKM. After removal of 6 bases from V and 4 bases from J, the junction contained 5 bases not matched to a gene. This CDR3 contains 13 residues. The CDR3 nucleotides are TGTGCCAGCAGCAGGACAGGAGTCACTGAAGCTTTCTTT. Protein: CASSRTGVTEAFF. Full variable domain (remainder filled in from reference TRBV28 and TRBJ1-1): DVKVTQSSRYLVKRTGEKVFLECVQDMDHENMFWYRQDPGLGLRLIYFSYDVKMKEKGDIPEGYSVSREKKERFSLILESASTNQTSMYLCASSRTGVTEAFFGQGTRLTVV.

On this clone: A far larger clone is one base from this, pointing to a likely read error. Other DNA sequences in the sample encode the same CDR3. The chain couples TRBV4-3 to TRBJ2-1; no firm D call. Per the germline V gene, CDR1 is LGHNA and CDR2 is YSLEER. The CDR3 spans 17 residues. CDR3 DNA: TGCGCGAGCAGCCAAGATATGATCGTACTCATCTACAATGAGCAGTTCTTC. Translating it yields CASSQDMIVLIYNEQFF.

V is TRBV6-5 and J is TRBJ1-5; tentatively, D is TRBD1 (6 bases). The CDR3 contains 14 residues. The germline gives CDR1 MNHEY, CDR2 SVGAGI. Trimming stripped 6 bases from V and 5 bases from J, with 14 bases between. The CDR3 DNA is TGTGCCAGCAGAGAAGGGACATTCGATCAGCCCCAGCATTTT. Encoded protein: CASREGTFDQPQHF.

This clone has a handful of counts. The DNA for the CDR3 is TGTGCCAGCAGCTTCTCCGGGAATTCACCCCTCCACTTT. Amino acids: CASSFSGNSPLHF. The chain couples TRBV7-8 to TRBJ1-6; D is unclear. Germline lookup yields CDR1 SGHVS and CDR2 FQNEAQ. The CDR3 spans 13 residues. V was cut by 3 bases and J by 7 bases, with 7 bases left in between.

This chain uses TRBV27 with TRBJ2-3, with 14 bases that match TRBD2. Germline V gene lookup returns CDR1 MNHEY and CDR2 SMNVEV (reference sequence). CDR3 length: 18 amino acids. The J segment lost 0 bases and the V segment lost 5 bases, leaving 7 bases of the junction unmatched. The CDR3 DNA reads as TGTGCCAGCAGTGAGGGGACTAGCGGGGGCACTAGCACAGATACGCAGTATTTT. This translates into CASSEGTSGGTSTDTQYF.

Turning to this clone: One end of the junction varies from germline; a read error may be responsible. This chain uses TRBV11-2 with TRBJ2-5; 9 bases match TRBD2. This CDR3 region has 17 residues. Germline V gene lookup returns CDR1 SGHAT and CDR2 FQNNGV. CDR3 loop: CVSSLAGVRATLETQYF. For the CDR3, the DNA is TGTGTCAGCAGCTTAGCGGGGGTCAGGGCAACTTTGGAGACCCAGTACTTC.

The rearrangement links TRBV10-1 to TRBJ2-1; the match to TRBD1 covers 9 bases. Germline assignment: CDR1 WNHNN and CDR2 SYGVQD (reference sequence). The CDR3 length is 16 residues. J gave up 12 bases and V 4 bases, and 16 bases lay outside the gene matches. The CDR3 is CASSVGRGQGQQGQFF. As DNA, the CDR3 is TGCGCCAGCAGTGTCGGTCGGGGACAGGGCCAACAGGGGCAGTTCTTC.

Only a few counts were recorded for this clone. This sequence joins TRBV6-5 and TRBJ1-1, with 8 positions matching TRBD1. J was trimmed by 11 bases and V by 5 bases; bases with no gene match: 10. This CDR3 region has 13 residues. The V gene's germline CDR1 is MNHEY and CDR2 SVGAGI. In DNA form, the CDR3 reads TGTGCCAGCAGTACCGGACAGGGTGGAATGGCTTTCTTT. It yields the protein CASSTGQGGMAFF.

The rearrangement uses TRBV14 and TRBJ1-1, with unresolved D. Per the germline V gene, CDR1 is SGHDN and CDR2 is FVKESK. CDR3 length equals 13 residues. The V end was cut by 5 bases, the J end by 5 bases, with 12 bases between. The CDR3 loop reads CASSSFPLTEAFF. CDR3 DNA: TGTGCCAGCAGCTCCTTCCCTCTTACTGAAGCTTTCTTT.

This clone was detected only a few times. This CDR3 is also generated by other DNA sequences in the sample. This chain connects TRBV28 to TRBJ1-4; 7 bases agree with TRBD1. Germline V gene lookup returns CDR1 MDHEN and CDR2 SYDVKM. The CDR3 has 14 residues. Germline trimming cut 5 bases from V and 3 bases from J; bases unmatched to any gene: 3. The CDR3: CASSKTGANEKLFF. The CDR3, as DNA: TGTGCCAGCAGTAAAACAGGGGCTAATGAAAAACTGTTTTTT.

This clone appeared a single time. This chain joins TRBV19 and TRBJ1-5; D gene ambiguous. Trimming pared 6 bases from V and 7 bases from J, leaving 16 bases between. Germline values: CDR1 LNHDA, CDR2 SQIVND (reference sequence). This CDR3 spans 14 amino acids. This CDR3 reads CASRPGSSEQPQHF. DNA for the CDR3: TGTGCCAGTAGACCCGGGTCCTCGGAACAGCCCCAGCATTTT.

This clone was picked up a small number of times. This rearrangement joins TRBV6-5 to TRBJ2-7, with D possibly being TRBD1 (6 bases). The CDR3 contains 15 residues. From germline, CDR1 is MNHEY and CDR2 SVGAGI. Trimming cost V 0 bases and J 2 bases, with 11 bases left between them. The CDR3 bases are TGTGCCAGCAGTTACTCTCCAGGGGTCCCCTACGAGCAGTACTTC. Protein: CASSYSPGVPYEQYF.

The CDR3 region is CASRERGQDTQYF. The CDR3 bases are TGCGCCAGCAGAGAGCGGGGGCAAGATACGCAGTATTTT. The rearrangement joins TRBV4-1 to TRBJ2-3, with 8 bases lining up with TRBD2. This CDR3 has 13 residues. CDR1 is MGHRA, CDR2 YSYEKL, per germline. The V and J ends lost 6 bases and 5 bases, in that order; junction bases with no gene match: 4.

V and J are TRBV19 and TRBJ2-4, with a tentative D call TRBD1 (5 bases). The germline gives CDR1 LNHDA, CDR2 SQIVND (reference sequence). V lost 3 bases, J lost 1 base, and 13 bases lay in between. This CDR3 is 16 amino acids long. The CDR3 nucleotides read TGTGCCAGTAGTATCCTGGATAAGGGGGCCAAAAACATTCAGTACTTC. As protein: CASSILDKGAKNIQYF. Combining the CDR3 with reference TRBV19 and TRBJ2-4 gives the whole variable domain DGGITQSPKYLFRKEGQNVTLSCEQNLNHDAMYWYRQDPGQGLRLIYYSQIVNDFQKGDIAEGYSVSREKKESFPLTVTSAQKNPTAFYLCASSILDKGAKNIQYFGAGTRLSVL.

The gene calls are TRBV19 and TRBJ2-1; D gene unclear. The CDR3 spans 14 residues. V dropped 6 bases and J dropped 0 bases, with 9 bases sitting between them. Germline CDR1 and CDR2: LNHDA and SQIVND (reference sequence). CDR3 nucleotides: TGTGCCAGTAGGTCTCCGGGCTCCTACAATGAGCAGTTCTTC. Protein: CASRSPGSYNEQFF.

The V call is TRBV6-1, the J call TRBJ1-3; D is ambiguous. The germline V gene has CDR1 MNHNS and CDR2 SASEGT. There are 11 residues in the CDR3. Between the trimmed V and J ends, which lost 5 bases and 8 bases, there was a span of 7 bases. The CDR3 reads CASSYKDTIYF. CDR3 in DNA: TGTGCCAGCAGTTACAAAGACACCATATATTTT.

This chain connects TRBV29-1 to TRBJ1-1; the D is unclear. CDR3 length: 12 amino acids. Germline CDR1 SQVTM, CDR2 ANQGSEA. The V gene lost 5 bases and the J gene lost 0 bases, with 7 bases spanning the gap. CDR3 amino acids: CSVLVMNTEAFF. The CDR3 DNA sequence: TGCAGCGTTTTAGTTATGAACACTGAAGCTTTCTTT.

The chain employs TRBV12-5 and TRBJ1-2, with D perhaps matching TRBD1 (6 bases). The CDR3 spans 14 residues. CDR1 is LGHNT, CDR2 FRNRAP, per germline. Trimming cost V 2 bases and J 5 bases, with 12 bases left between them. The CDR3 loop reads CASGLRLTGYGYTF. The CDR3 nucleotides read TGTGCTAGTGGTTTGCGGCTTACAGGGTATGGCTACACCTTC.